A single sample is the source of the 15 T cell receptor beta chains below, sequenced in a study of cytomegalovirus exposure and HLA in healthy donors. With 60 Vbeta and 13 Jbeta primers, the PCR was carried out. The protocol was immunoSEQ multiplex PCR, while the TCRdb copy is restricted to in-frame clones and leaves out a portion. The table has tens of thousands of clones, about 80% seen once. The sample was PBMCs. These receptors were obtained from a male donor in good health and CMV-seronegative.

The rearrangement links TRBV21-1 to TRBJ1-1. TRBV21-1 is flagged as a pseudogene. The CDR3 length is 15 residues. The CDR3: CASSNASGTSPEAFF. The CDR3 region has the DNA TGTGCCAGCAGCAATGCAAGCGGCACGTCCCCTGAAGCTTTCTTT.

The chain couples TRBV30 to TRBJ1-4, with 9 nucleotides matching TRBD1. This CDR3 has 14 residues. Germline-derived CDR1 and CDR2 are GTSNPN and SVGIG (reference sequence). Trimming cost V 3 bases and J 8 bases; bases outside gene matches: 7. The CDR3 DNA reads TGTGCCTGGAGCCCGGGACAGGGTCAAGAAAAACTGTTTTTT. Protein product: CAWSPGQGQEKLFF.

The genes are TRBV7-2 and TRBJ2-7; TRBD1 is a possible D gene (6 bases). Per the germline V gene, CDR1 is SGHTA and CDR2 is FQGNSA. Deletions cut 1 base from V and 3 bases from J, with 13 bases between. The length of the CDR3 is 15 residues. The CDR3 protein is CASSLEGQFNYEQYF. The CDR3 region has the DNA TGTGCCAGCAGCTTAGAGGGACAATTCAACTACGAGCAGTACTTC.

The V call is TRBV6-5, the J call TRBJ2-2; 11 nucleotides align to TRBD2. This CDR3 region has 14 residues. The germline gives CDR1 MNHEY, CDR2 SVGAGI. J lost 6 bases, V lost 4 bases, and 1 base had no gene match. This CDR3 is CASSLAGGAGELFF. The DNA for the CDR3 is TGTGCCAGCAGTTTAGCGGGAGGGGCCGGGGAGCTGTTTTTT.

V gene TRBV2 combines with J gene TRBJ1-6, with TRBD1 as a possible D gene (6 bases). The V and J ends lost 10 bases and 2 bases respectively, with 15 bases between them. Germline-derived CDR1 and CDR2 are SNHLY and FYNNEI. The CDR3 sequence is 15 residues long. CDR3 bases: TGTGCCATCCCAGGGGAGGGGCCCTATAATTCACCCCTCCACTTT. Encoded protein: CAIPGEGPYNSPLHF.

The rearrangement uses TRBV30 and TRBJ1-1; D is ambiguous. From germline, CDR1 is GTSNPN and CDR2 SVGIG (reference sequence). The CDR3 is 14 residues long. The ends were cut back, 2 bases at V and 4 bases at J, with 14 bases in the middle. The CDR3 protein is CAWSRGVSGTEAFF. The DNA of the CDR3 is TGTGCCTGGAGTCGCGGGGTATCGGGCACTGAAGCTTTCTTT.

The chain combines TRBV7-3 with TRBJ2-3; weak D call: TRBD2 (5 bases). Germline-derived CDR1 and CDR2 are SGHTA and FQGTGA. The ends were cut back, 6 bases at V and 1 base at J, with 11 bases in the middle. The CDR3 length is 14 residues. The CDR3 DNA follows: TGTGCCAGCAGTCGTGGACTTGGCACAGATACGCAGTATTTT. Translation: CASSRGLGTDTQYF.

This chain uses TRBV7-2 with TRBJ2-2, with 8 bases that match TRBD2. Germline V gene lookup returns CDR1 SGHTA and CDR2 FQGNSA. The CDR3 loop spans 16 amino acids. J was trimmed by 4 bases and V by 3 bases; bases with no gene match: 7. The CDR3 region has the DNA TGTGCCAGCAGCTTCCAAAGCGGGAGCCGCACCGGGGAGCTGTTTTTT. Translation gives CASSFQSGSRTGELFF.

This clone has only a few counts. The chain recombines TRBV6-1 with TRBJ2-5; possibly TRBD1 for D (5 bases). The CDR3 length is 13 residues. Trimming took off 5 bases at V and 1 base at J, with 8 bases between the two ends. Germline CDR1 and CDR2: MNHNS and SASEGT. The CDR3 region has the DNA TGTGCCAGCAGTCAGGGCCCCCAAGAGACCCAGTACTTC. The encoded protein is CASSQGPQETQYF.

This clone came up a few times. The rearrangement uses TRBV11-2 and TRBJ1-1; D unresolved. Trimming took 4 bases from V and 1 from J, leaving 13 bases between them. From germline, CDR1 is SGHAT and CDR2 FQNNGV. This CDR3 has 15 amino acids. CDR3 sequence reads: CASSSVSSGNTEAFF. The CDR3 DNA reads as TGTGCCAGCAGCTCTGTTTCATCAGGGAACACTGAAGCTTTCTTT.

Relative to its sample, this clone is medium-sized. This chain uses TRBV4-2 with TRBJ1-1, with TRBD1 as a possible D gene (5 bases). V lost 1 base, J lost 0 bases, and 6 bases lay in between. Germline V gene sequence: CDR1 LGHNA, CDR2 YNFKEQ. This CDR3 is 14 amino acids long. As DNA, the CDR3 is TGTGCCAGCAGCCAAGGACAGTTGAACACTGAAGCTTTCTTT. Its protein product is CASSQGQLNTEAFF.

This clone came up a few times. The V and J genes are TRBV29-1 and TRBJ1-2, with 7 bases aligning to TRBD1. V shed 2 bases, J shed 5 bases, and the junction held 17 bases outside the gene matches. The CDR3 contains 17 residues. The V gene's germline CDR1 is SQVTM and CDR2 ANQGSEA. CDR3 protein: CSVEFWADRSGGYGYTF. CDR3 nucleotide sequence: TGCAGCGTTGAATTCTGGGCAGACAGGTCAGGGGGTTATGGCTACACCTTC.

This clone is a singleton in its sample. This chain uses TRBV9 with TRBJ1-1; perhaps TRBD1 as D (5 bases). CDR3 size: 12 residues. The germline gives CDR1 SGDLS, CDR2 YYNGEE. Trimming removed 2 bases at V and 6 bases at J, with 8 bases between. DNA for the CDR3: TGTGCCAGCAGCGTTGGGACTTCTGAAGCTTTCTTT. Encoded protein: CASSVGTSEAFF. The whole variable domain, remainder taken from reference TRBV9 and TRBJ1-1, is DSGVTQTPKHLITATGQRVTLRCSPRSGDLSVYWYQQSLDQGLQFLIQYYNGEERAKGNILERFSAQQFPDLHSELNLSSLELGDSALYFCASSVGTSEAFFGQGTRLTVV.

This rearrangement joins TRBV9 to TRBJ1-5; TRBD1 aligns across 7 bases. This CDR3 is 13 amino acids long. V was clipped by 4 bases and J by 8 bases; unmatched bases: 6. Germline V gene data show CDR1 as SGDLS and CDR2 as YYNGEE. CDR3 region: CASSQDRREPQHF. CDR3 nucleotide sequence: TGTGCCAGCAGCCAGGACAGGAGGGAGCCCCAGCATTTT.

A remark on this clone: The same CDR3 can be traced to other DNA sequences in this sample. This chain links TRBV30 with TRBJ1-1; perhaps TRBD1 as D (5 bases). The CDR3 has 12 residues. V was trimmed by 2 bases and J by 3 bases, leaving 7 bases between them. Germline CDR1 is GTSNPN and CDR2 is SVGIG (reference sequence). CDR3 nucleotides: TGTGCCTGGAGTCGGGGGGACACTGAAGCTTTCTTT. Protein sequence: CAWSRGDTEAFF.